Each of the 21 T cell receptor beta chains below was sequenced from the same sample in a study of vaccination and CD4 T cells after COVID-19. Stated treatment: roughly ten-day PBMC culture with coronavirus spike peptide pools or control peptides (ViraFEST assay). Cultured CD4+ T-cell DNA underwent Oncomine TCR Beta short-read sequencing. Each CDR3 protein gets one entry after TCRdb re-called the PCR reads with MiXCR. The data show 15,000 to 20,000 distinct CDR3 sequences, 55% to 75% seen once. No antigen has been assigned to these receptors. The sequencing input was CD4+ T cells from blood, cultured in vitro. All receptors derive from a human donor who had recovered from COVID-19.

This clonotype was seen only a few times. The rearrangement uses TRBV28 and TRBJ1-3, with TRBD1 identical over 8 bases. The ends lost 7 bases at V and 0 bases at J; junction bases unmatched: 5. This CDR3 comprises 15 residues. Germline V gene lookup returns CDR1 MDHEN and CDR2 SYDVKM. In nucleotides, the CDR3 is TGTGCCAGCATCCTGACAGGGGACTCTGGAAACACCATATATTTT. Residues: CASILTGDSGNTIYF.

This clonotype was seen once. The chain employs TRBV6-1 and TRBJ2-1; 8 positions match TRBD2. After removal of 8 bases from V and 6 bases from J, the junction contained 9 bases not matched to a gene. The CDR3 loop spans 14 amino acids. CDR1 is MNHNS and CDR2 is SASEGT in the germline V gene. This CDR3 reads CASFLSAGANEQFF. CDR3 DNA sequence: TGTGCCAGCTTCCTATCAGCGGGAGCCAATGAGCAGTTCTTC.

Written as DNA, the CDR3 is TGCGCCAGCAGTTTTAATCAAGGCAATCAGCCCCAGCATTTT. Amino acids: CASSFNQGNQPQHF. The rearrangement links TRBV4-1 to TRBJ1-5; D gene ambiguous. This CDR3 has 14 residues. CDR1 and CDR2 from the germline V gene are MGHRA and YSYEKL. Trimming removed 6 bases from V and 2 bases from J, with 11 bases in between.

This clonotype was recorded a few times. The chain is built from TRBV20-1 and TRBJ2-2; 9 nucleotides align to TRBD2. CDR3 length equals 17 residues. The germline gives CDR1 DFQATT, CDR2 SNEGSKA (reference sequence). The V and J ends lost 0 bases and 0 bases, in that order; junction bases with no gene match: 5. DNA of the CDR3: TGCAGTGCTAGAGATATGGCTAGCGGGACGAACACCGGGGAGCTGTTTTTT. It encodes CSARDMASGTNTGELFF.

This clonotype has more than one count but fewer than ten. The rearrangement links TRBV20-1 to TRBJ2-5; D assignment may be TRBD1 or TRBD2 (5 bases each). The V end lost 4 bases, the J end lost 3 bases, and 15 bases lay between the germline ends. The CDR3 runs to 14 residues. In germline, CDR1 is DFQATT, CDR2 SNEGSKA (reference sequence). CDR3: CSAKTPGAKETQYF. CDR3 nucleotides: TGCAGTGCTAAGACCCCCGGGGCTAAAGAGACCCAGTACTTC.

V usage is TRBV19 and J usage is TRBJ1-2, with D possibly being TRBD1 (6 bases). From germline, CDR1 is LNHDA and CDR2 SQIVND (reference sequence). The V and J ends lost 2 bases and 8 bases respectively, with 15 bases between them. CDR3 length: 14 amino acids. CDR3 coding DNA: TGTGCCAGTAGTATACAAGGACAGATCGTGGGCTACACCTTC. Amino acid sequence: CASSIQGQIVGYTF.

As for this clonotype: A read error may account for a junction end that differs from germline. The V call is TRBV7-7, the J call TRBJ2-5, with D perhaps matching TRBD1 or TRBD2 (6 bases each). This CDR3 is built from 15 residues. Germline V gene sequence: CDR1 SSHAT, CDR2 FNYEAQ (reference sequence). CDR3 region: CASSSSGAFQETQYF. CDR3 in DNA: TGTGCTAGCAGCTCATCGGGGGCATTCCAAGAGACCCAGTACTTC.

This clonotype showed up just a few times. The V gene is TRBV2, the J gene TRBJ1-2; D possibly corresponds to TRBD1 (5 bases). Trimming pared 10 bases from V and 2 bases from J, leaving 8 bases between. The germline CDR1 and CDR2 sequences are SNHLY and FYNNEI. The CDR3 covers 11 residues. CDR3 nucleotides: TGTGCCACGGACACCAACTATGGCTACACCTTC. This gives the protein CATDTNYGYTF.

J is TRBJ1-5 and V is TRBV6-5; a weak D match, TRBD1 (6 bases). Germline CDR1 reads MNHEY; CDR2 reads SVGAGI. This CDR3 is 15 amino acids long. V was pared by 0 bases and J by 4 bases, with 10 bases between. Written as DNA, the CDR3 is TGTGCCAGCAGTTACTCGATACAGGGTAATCAGCCCCAGCATTTT. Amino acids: CASSYSIQGNQPQHF.

The CDR3 protein is CASSVLGGLAGGDTQYF. CDR3 bases: TGTGCCAGCAGCGTATTAGGAGGACTAGCGGGAGGGGATACGCAGTATTTT. The chain links TRBV9 to TRBJ2-3; the match to TRBD2 covers 15 bases. The germline V gene encodes CDR1 SGDLS and CDR2 YYNGEE. There are 17 residues in the CDR3. V lost 1 base to trimming and J lost 6 bases; unmatched junction nucleotides: 6. Full variable domain (remainder filled in from reference TRBV9 and TRBJ2-3): DSGVTQTPKHLITATGQRVTLRCSPRSGDLSVYWYQQSLDQGLQFLIQYYNGEERAKGNILERFSAQQFPDLHSELNLSSLELGDSALYFCASSVLGGLAGGDTQYFGPGTRLTVL.

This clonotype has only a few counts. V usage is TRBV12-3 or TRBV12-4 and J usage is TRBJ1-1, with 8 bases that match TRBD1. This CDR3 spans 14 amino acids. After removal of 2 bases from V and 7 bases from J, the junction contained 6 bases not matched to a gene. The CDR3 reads CASSLRDTGGEAFF. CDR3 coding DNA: TGTGCCAGCAGTTTAAGGGACACAGGGGGTGAAGCTTTCTTT.

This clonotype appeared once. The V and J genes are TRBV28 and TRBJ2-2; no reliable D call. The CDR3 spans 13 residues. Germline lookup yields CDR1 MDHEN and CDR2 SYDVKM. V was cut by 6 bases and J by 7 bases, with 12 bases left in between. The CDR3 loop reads CASRTRTDGELFF. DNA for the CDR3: TGTGCCAGCAGAACAAGGACCGACGGGGAGCTGTTTTTT.

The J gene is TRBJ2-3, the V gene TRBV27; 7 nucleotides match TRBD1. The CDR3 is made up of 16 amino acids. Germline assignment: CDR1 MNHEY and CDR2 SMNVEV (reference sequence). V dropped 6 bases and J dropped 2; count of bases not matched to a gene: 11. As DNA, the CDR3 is TGTGCCAGCAGCTGGGGGACAGCAAAATTCACAGATACGCAGTATTTT. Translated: CASSWGTAKFTDTQYF.

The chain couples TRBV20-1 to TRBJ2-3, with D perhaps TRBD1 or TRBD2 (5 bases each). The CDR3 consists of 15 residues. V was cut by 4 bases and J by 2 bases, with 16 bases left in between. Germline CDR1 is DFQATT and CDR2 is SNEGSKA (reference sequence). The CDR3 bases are TGCAGTGCTACCCGGGTTGGGGGAAACACAGATACGCAGTATTTT. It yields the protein CSATRVGGNTDTQYF.

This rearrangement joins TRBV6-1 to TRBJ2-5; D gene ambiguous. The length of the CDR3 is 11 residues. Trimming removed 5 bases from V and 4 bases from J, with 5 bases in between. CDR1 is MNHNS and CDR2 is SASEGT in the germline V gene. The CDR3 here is CASSTGETQYF. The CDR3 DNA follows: TGTGCCAGCAGTACTGGAGAGACCCAGTACTTC.

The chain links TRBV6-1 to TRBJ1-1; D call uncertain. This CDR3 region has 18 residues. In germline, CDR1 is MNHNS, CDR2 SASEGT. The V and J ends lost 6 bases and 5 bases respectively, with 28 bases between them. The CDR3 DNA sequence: TGTGCCAGCAGCTCCTACCGACGGACTGCCCCGCGATATACTGAAGCTTTCTTT. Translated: CASSSYRRTAPRYTEAFF.

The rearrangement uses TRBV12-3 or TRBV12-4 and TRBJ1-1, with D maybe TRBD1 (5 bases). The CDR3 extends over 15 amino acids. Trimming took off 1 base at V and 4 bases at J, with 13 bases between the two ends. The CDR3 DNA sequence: TGTGCCAGCAGTTTAGGGTTCCAGGGTATCACTGAAGCTTTCTTT. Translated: CASSLGFQGITEAFF.

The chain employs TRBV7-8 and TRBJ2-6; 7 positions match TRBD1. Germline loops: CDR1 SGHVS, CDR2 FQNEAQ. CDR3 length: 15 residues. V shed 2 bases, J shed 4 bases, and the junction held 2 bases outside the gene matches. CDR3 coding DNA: TGTGCCAGCAGCTTACAGGGGGTCGGGGCCAACGTCCTGACTTTC. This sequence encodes CASSLQGVGANVLTF.

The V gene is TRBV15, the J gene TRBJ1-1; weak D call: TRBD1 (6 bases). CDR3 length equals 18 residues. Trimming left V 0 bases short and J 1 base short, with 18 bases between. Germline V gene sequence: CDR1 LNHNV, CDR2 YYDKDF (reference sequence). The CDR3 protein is CATSRDRQAVKPNTEAFF. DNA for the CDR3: TGTGCCACCAGCAGAGATCGACAGGCGGTTAAGCCGAACACTGAAGCTTTCTTT.

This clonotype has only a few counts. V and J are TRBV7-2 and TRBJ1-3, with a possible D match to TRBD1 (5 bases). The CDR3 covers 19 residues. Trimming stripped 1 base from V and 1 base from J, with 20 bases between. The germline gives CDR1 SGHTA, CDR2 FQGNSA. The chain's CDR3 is CASSLESHHRPRSGNTIYF. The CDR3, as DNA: TGTGCCAGCAGCTTAGAATCGCACCACAGGCCCAGATCTGGAAACACCATATATTTT.

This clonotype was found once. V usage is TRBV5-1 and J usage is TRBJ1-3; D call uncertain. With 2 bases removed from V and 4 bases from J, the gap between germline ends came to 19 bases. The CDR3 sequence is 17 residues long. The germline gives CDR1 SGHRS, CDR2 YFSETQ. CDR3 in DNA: TGCGCCAGCAGCTTAGGCCCGAGGTCACGAGCGGGAAACACCATATATTTT. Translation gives CASSLGPRSRAGNTIYF.